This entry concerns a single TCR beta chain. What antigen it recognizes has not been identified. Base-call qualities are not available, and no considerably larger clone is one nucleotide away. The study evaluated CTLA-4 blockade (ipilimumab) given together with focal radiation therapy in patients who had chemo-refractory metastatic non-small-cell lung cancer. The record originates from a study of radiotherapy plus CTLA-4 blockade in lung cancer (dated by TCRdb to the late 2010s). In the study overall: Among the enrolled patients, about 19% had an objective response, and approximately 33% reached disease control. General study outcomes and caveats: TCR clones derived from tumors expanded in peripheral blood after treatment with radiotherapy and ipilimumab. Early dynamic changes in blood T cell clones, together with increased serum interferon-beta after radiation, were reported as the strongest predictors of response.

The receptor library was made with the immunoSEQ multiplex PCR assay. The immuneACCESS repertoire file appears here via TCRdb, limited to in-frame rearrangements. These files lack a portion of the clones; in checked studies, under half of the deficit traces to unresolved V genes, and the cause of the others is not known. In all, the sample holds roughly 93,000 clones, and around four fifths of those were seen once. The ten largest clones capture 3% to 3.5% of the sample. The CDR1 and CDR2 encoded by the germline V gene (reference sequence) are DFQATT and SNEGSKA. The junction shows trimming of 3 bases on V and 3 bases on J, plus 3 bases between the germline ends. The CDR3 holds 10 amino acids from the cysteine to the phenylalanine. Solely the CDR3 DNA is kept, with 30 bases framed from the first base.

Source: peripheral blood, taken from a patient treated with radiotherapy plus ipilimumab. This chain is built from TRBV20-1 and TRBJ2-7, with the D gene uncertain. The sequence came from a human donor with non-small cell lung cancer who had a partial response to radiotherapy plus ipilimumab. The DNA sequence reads TGCAGTGCTAGTAGCTACGAGCAGTACTTC. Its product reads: CSASSYEQYF.